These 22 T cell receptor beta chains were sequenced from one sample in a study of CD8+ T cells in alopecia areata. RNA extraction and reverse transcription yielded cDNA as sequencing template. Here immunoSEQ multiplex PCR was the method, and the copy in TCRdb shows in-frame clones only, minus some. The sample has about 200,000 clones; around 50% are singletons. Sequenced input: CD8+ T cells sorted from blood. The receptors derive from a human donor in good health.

The CDR3 DNA sequence: TGTGCCAGCAGTGCGGACAGATCGCATGGCTACACCTTC. Translated, it gives CASSADRSHGYTF. The chain combines TRBV27 with TRBJ1-2, with D possibly TRBD1 on 6 matching bases. The CDR3 spans 13 residues. With 5 bases removed from V and 6 bases from J, the gap between germline ends came to 13 bases. Germline CDR1 is MNHEY and CDR2 is SMNVEV (reference sequence).

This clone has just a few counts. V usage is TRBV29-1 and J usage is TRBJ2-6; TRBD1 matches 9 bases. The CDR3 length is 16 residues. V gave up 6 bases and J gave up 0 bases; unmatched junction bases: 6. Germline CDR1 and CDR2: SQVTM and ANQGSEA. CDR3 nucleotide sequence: TGCAGCGTCCGTCCGACAGGGGGCTCTGGGGCCAACGTCCTGACTTTC. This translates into CSVRPTGGSGANVLTF. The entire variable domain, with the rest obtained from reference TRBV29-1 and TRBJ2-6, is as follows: SAVISQKPSRDICQRGTSLTIQCQVDSQVTMMFWYRQQPGQSLTLIATANQGSEATYESGFVIDKFPISRPNLTFSTLTVSNMSPEDSSIYLCSVRPTGGSGANVLTFGAGSRLTVL.

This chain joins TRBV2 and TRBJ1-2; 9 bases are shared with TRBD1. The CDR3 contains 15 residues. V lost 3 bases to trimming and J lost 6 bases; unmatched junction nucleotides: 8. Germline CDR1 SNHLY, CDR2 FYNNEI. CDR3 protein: CASSEGQGLSDGYTF. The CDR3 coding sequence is TGTGCCAGCAGTGAGGGACAGGGCCTAAGCGATGGCTACACCTTC.

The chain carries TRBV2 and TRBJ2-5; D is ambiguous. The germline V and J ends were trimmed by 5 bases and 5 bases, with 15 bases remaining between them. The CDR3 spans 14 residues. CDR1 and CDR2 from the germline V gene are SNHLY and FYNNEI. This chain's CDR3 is CASSPPLRRETQYF. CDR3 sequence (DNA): TGTGCCAGCAGTCCGCCCCTCAGGCGGGAGACCCAGTACTTC.

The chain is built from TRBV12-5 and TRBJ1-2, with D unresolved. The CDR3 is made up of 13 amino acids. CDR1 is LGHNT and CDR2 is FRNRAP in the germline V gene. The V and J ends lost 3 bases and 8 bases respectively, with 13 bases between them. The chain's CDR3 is CASGFQTLRGYTF. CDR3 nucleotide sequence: TGTGCTAGTGGTTTCCAGACCCTGAGGGGCTACACCTTC.

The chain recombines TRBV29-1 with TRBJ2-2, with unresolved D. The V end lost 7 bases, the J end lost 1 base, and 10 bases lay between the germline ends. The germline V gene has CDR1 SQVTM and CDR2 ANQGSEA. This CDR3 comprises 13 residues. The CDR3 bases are TGCAGCGCACTCGGTGGGAACACCGGGGAGCTGTTTTTT. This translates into CSALGGNTGELFF.

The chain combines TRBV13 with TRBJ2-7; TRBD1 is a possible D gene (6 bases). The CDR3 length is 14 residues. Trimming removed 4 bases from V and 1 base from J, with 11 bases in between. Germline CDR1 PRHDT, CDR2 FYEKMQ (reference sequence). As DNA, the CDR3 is TGTGCCAGCAGCTCTTCGGGACATTCCTACGAGCAGTACTTC. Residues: CASSSSGHSYEQYF.

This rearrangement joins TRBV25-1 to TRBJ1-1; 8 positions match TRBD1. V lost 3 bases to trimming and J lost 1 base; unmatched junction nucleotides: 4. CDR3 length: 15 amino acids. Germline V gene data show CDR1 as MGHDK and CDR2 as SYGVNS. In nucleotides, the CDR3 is TGTGCCAGCAGTGAGACAGGGGCTTGGAACACTGAAGCTTTCTTT. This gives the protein CASSETGAWNTEAFF. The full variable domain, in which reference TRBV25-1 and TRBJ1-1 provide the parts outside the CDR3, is EADIYQTPRYLVIGTGKKITLECSQTMGHDKMYWYQQDPGMELHLIHYSYGVNSTEKGDLSSESTVSRIRTEHFPLTLESARPSHTSQYLCASSETGAWNTEAFFGQGTRLTVV.

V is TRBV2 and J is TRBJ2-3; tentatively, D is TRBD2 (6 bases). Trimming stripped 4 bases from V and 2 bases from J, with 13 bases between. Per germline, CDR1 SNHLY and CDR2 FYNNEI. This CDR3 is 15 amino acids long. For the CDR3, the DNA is TGTGCCAGCAGTGGGGCGGGGCGATACACAGATACGCAGTATTTT. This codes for CASSGAGRYTDTQYF.

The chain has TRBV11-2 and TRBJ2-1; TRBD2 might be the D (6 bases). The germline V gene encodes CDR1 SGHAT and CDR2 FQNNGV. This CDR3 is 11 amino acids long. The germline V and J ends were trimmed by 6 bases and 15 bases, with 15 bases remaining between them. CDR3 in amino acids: CASRSDYNLFF. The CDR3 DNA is TGTGCCAGCAGGTCGGACTACAACCTGTTCTTC.

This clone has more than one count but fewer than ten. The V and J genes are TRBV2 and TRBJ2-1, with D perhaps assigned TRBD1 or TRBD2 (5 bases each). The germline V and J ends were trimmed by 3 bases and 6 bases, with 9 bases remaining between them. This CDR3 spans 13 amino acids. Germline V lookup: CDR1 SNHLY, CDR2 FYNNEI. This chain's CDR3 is CASSDGARNEQFF. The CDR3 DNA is TGTGCCAGCAGTGACGGGGCCCGCAATGAGCAGTTCTTC.

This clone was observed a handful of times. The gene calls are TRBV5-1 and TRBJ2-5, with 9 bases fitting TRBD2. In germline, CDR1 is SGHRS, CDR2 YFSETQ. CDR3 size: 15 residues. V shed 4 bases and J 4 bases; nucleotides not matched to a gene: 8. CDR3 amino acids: CASSGVLAGSETQYF. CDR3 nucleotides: TGCGCCAGCAGCGGGGTTCTAGCGGGGTCAGAGACCCAGTACTTC.

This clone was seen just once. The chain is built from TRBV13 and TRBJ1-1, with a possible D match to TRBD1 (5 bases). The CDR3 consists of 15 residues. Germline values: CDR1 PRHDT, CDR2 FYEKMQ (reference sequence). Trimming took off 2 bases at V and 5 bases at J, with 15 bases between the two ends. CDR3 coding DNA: TGTGCCAGCAGCTTATATGGGGGAGGGAGTACTGAAGCTTTCTTT. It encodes CASSLYGGGSTEAFF.

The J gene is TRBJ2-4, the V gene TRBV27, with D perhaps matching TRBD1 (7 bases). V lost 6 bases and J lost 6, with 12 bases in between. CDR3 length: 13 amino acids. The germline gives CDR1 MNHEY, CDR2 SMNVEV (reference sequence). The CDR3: CASSPQGGNIQYF. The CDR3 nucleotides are TGTGCCAGCAGCCCCCAGGGGGGAAACATTCAGTACTTC.

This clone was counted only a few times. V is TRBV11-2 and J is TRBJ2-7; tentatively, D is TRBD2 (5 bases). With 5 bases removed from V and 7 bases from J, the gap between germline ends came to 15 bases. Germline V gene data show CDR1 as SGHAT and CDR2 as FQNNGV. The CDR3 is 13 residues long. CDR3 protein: CASSPTGIQEQYF. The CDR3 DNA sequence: TGTGCCAGCAGCCCGACGGGGATCCAGGAGCAGTACTTC.

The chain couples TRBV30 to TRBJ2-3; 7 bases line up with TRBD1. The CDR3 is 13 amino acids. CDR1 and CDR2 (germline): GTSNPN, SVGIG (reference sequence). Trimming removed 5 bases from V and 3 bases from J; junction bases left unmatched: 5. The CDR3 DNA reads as TGTGCCTGGGACAGGGTAATGACAGATACGCAGTATTTT. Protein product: CAWDRVMTDTQYF.

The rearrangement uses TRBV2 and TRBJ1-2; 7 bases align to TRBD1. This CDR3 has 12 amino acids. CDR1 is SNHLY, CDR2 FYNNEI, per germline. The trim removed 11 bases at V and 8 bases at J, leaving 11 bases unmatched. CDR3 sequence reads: CAAFPGGRGYTF. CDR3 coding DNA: TGTGCCGCCTTCCCAGGGGGAAGGGGCTACACCTTC.

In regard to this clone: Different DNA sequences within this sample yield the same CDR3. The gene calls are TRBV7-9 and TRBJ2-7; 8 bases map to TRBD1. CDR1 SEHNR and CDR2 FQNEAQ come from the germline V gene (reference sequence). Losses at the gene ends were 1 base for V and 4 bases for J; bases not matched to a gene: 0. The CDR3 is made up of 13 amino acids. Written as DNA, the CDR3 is TGTGCCAGCAGCTTAGACAGGGGGTACGAGCAGTACTTC. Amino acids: CASSLDRGYEQYF.

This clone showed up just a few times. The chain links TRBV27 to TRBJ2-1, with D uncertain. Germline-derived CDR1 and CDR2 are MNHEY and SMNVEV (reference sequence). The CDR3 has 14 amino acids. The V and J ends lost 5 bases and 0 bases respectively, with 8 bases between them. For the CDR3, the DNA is TGTGCCAGCAGTCCGAAGAGCTCCTACAATGAGCAGTTCTTC. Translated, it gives CASSPKSSYNEQFF.

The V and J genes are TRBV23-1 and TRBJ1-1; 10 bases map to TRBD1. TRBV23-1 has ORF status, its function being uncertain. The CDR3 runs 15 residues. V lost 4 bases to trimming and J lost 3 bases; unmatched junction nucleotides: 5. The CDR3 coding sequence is TGCGCCAGCAGTCGACAGGGGGCGGGGGACACTGAAGCTTTCTTT. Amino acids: CASSRQGAGDTEAFF.

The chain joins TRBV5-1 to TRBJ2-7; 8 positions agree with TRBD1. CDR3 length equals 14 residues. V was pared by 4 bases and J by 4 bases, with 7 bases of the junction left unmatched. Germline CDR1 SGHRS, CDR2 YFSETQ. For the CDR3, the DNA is TGCGCCAGCAGCGGAATGGGACAGGAATACGAGCAGTACTTC. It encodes CASSGMGQEYEQYF. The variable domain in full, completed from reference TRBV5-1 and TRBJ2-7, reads KAGVTQTPRYLIKTRGQQVTLSCSPISGHRSVSWYQQTPGQGLQFLFEYFSETQRNKGNFPGRFSGRQFSNSRSEMNVSTLELGDSALYLCASSGMGQEYEQYFGPGTRLTVT.

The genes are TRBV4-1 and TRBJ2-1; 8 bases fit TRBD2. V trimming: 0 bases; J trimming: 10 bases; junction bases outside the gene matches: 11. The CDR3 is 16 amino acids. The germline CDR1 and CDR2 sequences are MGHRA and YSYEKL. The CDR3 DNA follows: TGCGCCAGCAGCCAAGAGGGCGGGGGGAGGCGGGAAGAGCAGTTCTTC. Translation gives CASSQEGGGRREEQFF.